This is a list of T cell receptor beta chains from one sample in a study of T cells in pancreatic ductal adenocarcinoma. The repertoire was sequenced with immunoSEQ multiplex PCR; TCRdb's copy has only in-frame clones and lacks some. The table records thousands of clones, around 74% of them present only once. Input material: pancreatic tumor tissue. Receptor source: a human donor with pancreatic ductal adenocarcinoma. CDR3s include the opening cysteine and the closing phenylalanine or tryptophan. The order of the fields is clone size, CDR3 length, J gene, V gene, D gene, CDR3 DNA, CDR3 protein. The D gene is left open where the match is weak. For some rows the clone size is stated as once, few or many, or as a class when expanded; others skip it.

. | 17 | TRBJ1-1 | TRBV30 | . | TGTGCCTGGAGTACATCACAGCGGGGGTTACGGAAAACTGAAGCTTTCTTT | CAWSTSQRGLRKTEAFF
. | 13 | TRBJ2-1 | TRBV10-3 | . | TGTGCCATCAGTGAGTTCGGGTTGGATGAGCAGTTCTTC | CAISEFGLDEQFF
. | 14 | TRBJ1-1 | TRBV12-1 | . | TGTGCCAGCAGCTTGGGAGGCATGGACACTGAAGCTTTCTTT | CASSLGGMDTEAFF
once | 13 | TRBJ1-1 | TRBV5-1 | TRBD1 | TGCGCCAGCAAAAGGACAGGGAACACTGAAGCTTTCTTT | CASKRTGNTEAFF
. | 15 | TRBJ2-6 | TRBV2 | . | TGTGCCAGCAGTGCCGGGATCTCTGGGGCCAACGTCCTGACTTTC | CASSAGISGANVLTF
few | 17 | TRBJ2-7 | TRBV30 | TRBD2 | TGTGCCTGGAGTCCCCCCCCCGGGGGGGCGCTGACCTACGAGCAGTACTTC | CAWSPPPGGALTYEQYF
. | 15 | TRBJ1-3 | TRBV2 | . | TGTGCCAGCAGCCGATTGACGGGGGCTGGAAACACCATATATTTT | CASSRLTGAGNTIYF
. | 12 | TRBJ2-1 | TRBV5-1 | . | TGCGCCAGCAGCTTACGACTGGGTGAGCAGTTCTTC | CASSLRLGEQFF
. | 12 | TRBJ2-7 | TRBV7-9 | . | TGTGCCAGCAGCCACAGGGAGCCCGAGCAGTACTTC | CASSHREPEQYF
. | 16 | TRBJ2-7 | TRBV19 | . | TGTGCCAGTAGCCACCACGCCGGGGTTATCGGTGACGAGCAGTACTTC | CASSHHAGVIGDEQYF
. | 16 | TRBJ2-3 | TRBV5-1 | . | TGCGCCAGCAGCTTGCCGGGCGGGGGCCAGACAGATACGCAGTATTTT | CASSLPGGGQTDTQYF
. | 13 | TRBJ2-1 | TRBV14 | TRBD1 | TGTGCCAGCAGAGCGACAGGGTTGGATGAGCAGTTCTTC | CASRATGLDEQFF
. | 14 | TRBJ2-7 | TRBV18 | TRBD1 | TGTGCCAGCGCGAGGACAGGGCAGTCCTACGAGCAGTACTTC | CASARTGQSYEQYF
once | 14 | TRBJ2-5 | TRBV5-4 | TRBD1 | TGTGCCAGCAGCTCGACAGGGGGTGAAGAGACCCAGTACTTC | CASSSTGGEETQYF
. | 15 | TRBJ1-1 | TRBV5-1 | TRBD1 | TGCGCCAGCAGCGACCCGGGACAGATGAACACTGAAGCTTTCTTT | CASSDPGQMNTEAFF
. | 13 | TRBJ1-1 | TRBV7-8 | . | TGTGCCAGCAGCTCAGGGCCAGGTACTGAAGCTTTCTTT | CASSSGPGTEAFF
. | 12 | TRBJ2-7 | TRBV29-1 | TRBD2 | TGCAGCGTTGAAGGAGGCGGGGGTGGGCAGTACTTC | CSVEGGGGGQYF
few | 17 | TRBJ2-4 | TRBV7-6 | TRBD1 | TGTGCCAGCAGCCAAATCTTGGATTGGGACAGTAAGGACATTCAGTACTTC | CASSQILDWDSKDIQYF
. | 11 | TRBJ2-4 | TRBV19 | . | TGTGCCAGTAGTATCAGGGACATTCAGTACTTC | CASSIRDIQYF
medium-sized | 17 | TRBJ2-1 | TRBV4-1 | TRBD1 | TGCGCCAGCAGCCAGGCTCCAGGACAGGCTGAATACAATGAGCAGTTCTTC | CASSQAPGQAEYNEQFF
. | 13 | TRBJ1-4 | TRBV4-1 | . | TGCGCCAGCAGCCAACCAAGATGGGGGGAACTGTTTTTT | CASSQPRWGELFF
. | 14 | TRBJ2-2 | TRBV2 | . | TGTGCCAGCAGTTTTGACTTGAACACCGGGGAGCTGTTTTTT | CASSFDLNTGELFF
. | 13 | TRBJ1-1 | TRBV7-3 | . | TGTGCCAGCAGCTTAGCCCAGGGCGCTGAAGCTTTCTTT | CASSLAQGAEAFF
. | 15 | TRBJ1-2 | TRBV7-9 | . | TGTGCCAGCAGTCGGACATTTGGGCCGAACTATGGCTACACCTTC | CASSRTFGPNYGYTF
. | 13 | TRBJ2-3 | TRBV6-4 | TRBD1 | TGTGCCACCGGGACAGGGGGCACAGATACGCAGTATTTT | CATGTGGTDTQYF
. | 16 | TRBJ1-6 | TRBV4-3 | TRBD1 | TGCGCCAGCAGCCAAGGGACAGGGGAGAAGGGTTCACCCCTCCACTTT | CASSQGTGEKGSPLHF
. | 13 | TRBJ1-5 | TRBV30 | . | TGTGCCTGGAGTACGGGCTCGGGGCAGCCCCAGCATTTT | CAWSTGSGQPQHF
. | 12 | TRBJ1-2 | TRBV29-1 | TRBD1 | TGCAGCGTTGAACACAGGGGCAATGGCTACACCTTC | CSVEHRGNGYTF
. | 14 | TRBJ2-5 | TRBV2 | . | TGTGCCAGCAGAAAGGACAGCGACGGGGAGACCCAGTACTTC | CASRKDSDGETQYF
. | 13 | TRBJ1-5 | TRBV29-1 | . | TGCAGCGTCCGGACATCTCCTAATCAGCCCCAGCATTTT | CSVRTSPNQPQHF
. | 18 | TRBJ1-4 | TRBV7-2 | TRBD1 | TGTGCCAGCAGCTTAGAATTGATTGGACAGGGCGGTAATGAAAAACTGTTTTTT | CASSLELIGQGGNEKLFF